This T cell receptor (beta chain) was observed in a study of blood T cell repertoires in COVID-19 (dated by TCRdb to about 2020). At the level of the whole study: Collaborator samples came from the United States, Italy and Spain and covered acute and convalescent phases of COVID-19. A freely available public database, intended as a resource for researchers studying the immune response to SARS-CoV-2, is where the repertoires were released. The prospective study material was composed of cDNA or gDNA derived from T cells, B-cell-depleted T cells, or PBMCs. Where HLA class I and class II types were available, the types were taken from metadata supplied by the sample provider, not from assay-based typing. Deeply sampled blood TCRbeta repertoires from subjects exposed to, actively infected with, or recovered from COVID-19 were included in the dataset. The sample metadata nearly always contained a de-identified subject ID, COVID-19 status, age in years and sex. Samples were obtained from the ongoing ImmuneRACE study (first 160 participants) and from 1,254 subjects provided by 6 global collaborators. The paper as a whole reports these results and caveats: Clinical and demographic metadata were provided uncurated, with the amount varying by source and participant.

As encoded in the germline V gene, CDR1 is SGHRS while CDR2 is YFSETQ. The germline V and J ends show losses of 4 bases and 4 bases respectively, and no gene match explains 16 bases of the junction. Its CDR3 holds 18 amino acids, cysteine through phenylalanine. The sequence is cut down to CDR3 DNA, 54 bases in frame from base 1. As for this clone: Its antigen specificity is not known. Per-base quality was not reported, and no clone a single base away is much larger than it.

TCRbeta CDR3 regions were amplified from genomic DNA using the immunoSEQ Assay, a bias-controlled multiplex PCR. In the original analysis: Within the assay, amplification of reference gene primers was used to estimate how many nucleated cells each sample contained. Sequence reads were collapsed and filtered to measure the absolute abundance of every unique TCRbeta CDR3 rearrangement. For each sample, productive Simpson clonality was calculated as the square root of Simpson's diversity index across productive rearrangements. TCRdb limited this immuneACCESS table to in-frame rearrangements with V and J called. A share of clones is missing; checked studies link under half to unresolved V genes, and the rest is unexplained. V, J and clone size reflect that table, while D and trimming were determined from the DNA. This sample holds roughly 190,000 clones; around 90% were observed only once. The top ten clonotypes cover around 5.8% of the sample.

Collaborating institutions collected whole blood in K2EDTA tubes following their own protocols. For TCRbeta analysis, collaborators shipped samples in one of three forms: frozen whole blood, isolated PBMCs, or DNA extracted from either of those sample types. Sequences were obtained from peripheral blood. The TCR was taken from a man aged 35-49 years with active or convalescent COVID-19. The chain is made from TRBV5-1 and TRBJ1-2, with TRBD1 identical over 10 junction bases. Read as DNA, the sequence is TGCGCCAGCAGCCGCAGCGAGACAGGGGGCGCAAGTCGCTATGGCTACACCTTC. It translates to CASSRSETGGASRYGYTF.